This T cell receptor beta chain came from a study of cytomegalovirus exposure and HLA in healthy donors (dated 2017 in TCRdb). Some background on the complete study: In an earlier analysis of roughly 590 of the donors, around 300 Gb of sequence data and roughly 100 million unique TCR beta sequences from roughly 190 million T cells were reported. Every repertoire in the discovery cohort had been generated on one and the same sequencing platform. Around 320 gigabases of sequencing data and tens of millions of unique TCR sequences were included in an early release covering 550 to 800 HLA-typed donors. Typing coverage varied by locus: roughly 629-630 donors for A, B, C, DRB1 and DQB1; roughly 500 for DQA1; some 610 for DPA1; roughly 450 for DPB1. To study patterns of TCR occurrence, a later analysis re-analyzed previously published TCR beta repertoires from 666 donors and added high-resolution HLA genotyping. Genome-wide SNP genotypes for about three fifths of the roughly 700 donors were used in a later genetic analysis, which treated that subset as a discovery cohort. The aim of the study was to test whether cataloging public T cell receptors could identify signatures of past pathogen exposure. Because of strong linkage in the cohort, roughly five DR-DQ haplotypes were treated as single units for association and clustering. In addition to the first cohort of several hundred subjects, a separate validation cohort of over 90 different subjects was used. Using immunosequencing, the study profiled T cell repertoires from 666 subjects and related those repertoires to cytomegalovirus serostatus. An earlier analysis of about 620 of the donors applied high-throughput TCR beta sequencing to assess whether each TCR beta V gene segment acted as functional or pseudogenic. In the later analysis, no new phenotypic data were used to find candidate immune exposures; instead, reliance was placed on TCR beta sequences and their occurrence across donors. To predict cytomegalovirus infection status, the study brought together high-throughput TCR immunosequencing, statistical association of individual TCRs with disease status, and machine learning. Of the roughly 400 genotyped donors, around 81% fell in the genetic ancestry cluster associated with self-reported Caucasian donors. On average, around 240,000 unique TCR beta nucleotide sequences were sequenced per donor among more than 350 genotyped donors of the cohort, with 15% to 20% of those sequences being non-productive. Class I and class II HLA loci were covered by the typing at four-digit resolution. Donor age, sex, ethnicity and CMV serostatus were compiled alongside the repertoire data.

Library prep was done by the immunoSEQ multiplex PCR assay. The multiplex PCR relied on a mix of 60 forward primers for TCR Vbeta segments and 13 reverse primers for TCR Jbeta segments. The CDR3 region of rearranged TCR beta genes was amplified from genomic DNA by a multiplex PCR assay. The amplified TCR beta libraries were sequenced on the Illumina HiSeq System as 87-base-pair reads. Regarding the original processing steps: Across the 600 to 700 repertoires, a later analysis counted roughly 77 million unique TCR beta chains, approximately 12 million of which were shared by at least two donors. To remove PCR and sequencing errors, raw reads were error-corrected and collapsed into unique sequences using a nearest-neighbor algorithm that merged closely related sequences. Alignment of CDR3 sequences to IMGT reference sequences was used to assign V, D and J gene segments. For a sequence to be retained, a match of at least six nucleotides was required to both a V gene segment and a J gene segment. A rearrangement was called productive if the CDR3 had no stop codons and remained in frame with V and J, and every other rearrangement was called non-productive. CDR3 was defined according to IMGT convention as the region running from the second conserved V-encoded cysteine to the conserved J-encoded phenylalanine. Sequences without an unambiguous match to a single V gene segment were excluded from the earlier analysis of over 500 of the donors. In an earlier analysis of roughly 600 of the donors, a V segment was called functional when productive rearrangements were above 56.7%, and segregating when the standard deviation between donors exceeded 5%. A statistical classification framework was built for diagnosing cytomegalovirus status from the catalog of TCR beta chain sequences. A later analysis assigned V and J genes by comparing TCR nucleotide sequences with IMGT/GENE-DB human TR gene sequences. A later analysis assigned CDR3 sequences and most-parsimonious VDJ recombination scenarios with the TCRdist pipeline. In a later analysis, each TCR beta chain was defined by its CDR3 amino acid sequence together with its V-gene family, and reads without a unique V-gene family were excluded. As a way to deal with suspected cross-contamination and a sequencing artifact, a later analysis dropped roughly 620 nucleotide sequences that were highly shared and had low generation probability. In a later analysis, a clonal expansion index was calculated for each public chain from normalized within-repertoire ranks of inferred template counts. A later analysis computed generation probabilities with a VDJ recombination model fitted to out-of-frame rearrangements, and checked the results against IGoR. A later analysis scored TCR-TCR, TCR-HLA and TCR-CMV co-occurrence with hypergeometric tests, applying a repertoire-size bias correction to TCR pairs. A later analysis estimated false discovery rates by permuting HLA or CMV assignments 20 times. In a later analysis, co-occurring TCRs were grouped using DBSCAN, and TCRdist sequence similarity was added for clustering within HLA-allele-positive subsets. Repertoires with fewer than 30,000 or more than 120,000 public chains, plus five repertoires with anomalous nucleotide sharing, were excluded from co-occurrence clustering. As stored in TCRdb, this immuneACCESS dataset retains in-frame rearrangements with V and J assigned. A fraction of the clones does not appear; measured against another copy, unresolved V genes explain less than half of the discrepancy, and the remainder lacks a known reason. Clone size and the V and J calls come from that table; the DNA yielded D and trimming. The table for this sample lists just over 150,000 clones; almost 80% of them were counted only once. 0.98% of the sample lies in the top ten.

The cohort consisted of hundreds of healthy bone marrow donors. Cohort members were all nominally healthy when sampled, although unrecorded immune exposures were likely present. The donor was CMV seropositive and belonged to the group of a few hundred seropositive cohort members. A peripheral blood sample was provided by each donor, and peripheral blood mononuclear cells were used for TCR beta sequencing. Genomic DNA extraction from the blood cell samples was performed with the Qiagen DNeasy Blood Extraction Kit. From cysteine to phenylalanine, the CDR3 is 13 amino acids long. Kept here is only the CDR3 DNA, which spans 39 bases and is read in frame from base 1. The germline V gene specifies SQVTM as CDR1 and ANQGSEA as CDR2. The full study reports these points: Most TCR sequences were observed very rarely across donors, whereas some public TCRs were present in many individuals. The classifier was reported to diagnose cytomegalovirus status with high specificity and sensitivity in both the original cohort and the validation cohort. In a later analysis, most CMV-associated TCR beta chains were found to appear HLA-restricted, with HLA associations seemingly driven largely by CMV exposure. Compared with the approximately 720-donor mean, donors in an Asian-associated ancestry cluster had fewer N-insertions in productive TCRs, according to a later genetic analysis. Presence/absence analyses assumed roughly uniform sequencing depth across donors, an assumption that may not hold. An association between a missense DCLRE1C variant and V-gene and J-gene trimming of TCR beta chains was found in a later genetic analysis and replicated in an independent cohort. In the study, 150 to 200 TCR beta chains were listed as associated with cytomegalovirus. Because some donors lacked HLA typing at each locus, the association tests relied only on the typed subset. The cohort was sequenced for TCR beta chains only, and without alpha or paired-chain data the features that could be detected were limited. A further reported finding was that TCR beta sequences accurately predicted the HLA-A and HLA-B alleles for most subjects in the first cohort. In a later analysis, the rate of TCR association differed among HLA loci, with DRB1 alleles having the most associated TCRs and HLA-C alleles having the fewest. According to the authors, the approach could potentially be generalized to other disease states and immunological phenotypes. In an earlier analysis of 587 of the donors, most TCR beta V segments were observed in productive rearrangements about 90% or about 30% of the time, broadly matching IMGT annotations. In a later analysis, HLA-associated TCR beta chains showed more clonal expansion and lower generation probabilities than non-associated chains that were equally common. Three of the identified cytomegalovirus-associated TCR beta chains were confirmed in vitro to be specific for cytomegalovirus antigens. When HLA alleles, especially DR and DQ, strongly co-occurred, TCR associations were difficult to assign to individual alleles. Some IMGT-functional V segments, including TRBV6-2 and TRBV6-3, could not be distinguished by the 87-base-pair reads and were therefore excluded. Because counts were too low, roughly 16 rarely observed V segments, including chromosome 9 orphons, were left out of the earlier analysis of 500 to 650 of the donors. In a later analysis, more than 15,000 TCR beta sequences were associated with specific HLA alleles at a false discovery rate of 0.05. Linkage disequilibrium might explain the correlated functional status among segregating V segments, but an unknown experimental factor could not be excluded. The only immune exposure information available for the cohort was CMV serostatus. A later analysis reported that several top co-occurrence clusters appeared linked to parvovirus B19, influenza, CMV and Epstein-Barr virus. The sequencing pipeline was judged likely to have produced a cluster of highly shared sequence variants as a technical artifact.

On this clone itself: Its binding antigen is unknown. Compared with germline, one end of the junction differs, possibly owing to a read error.

This sequence was found in a woman aged 45-65 years in good health and CMV-seropositive. Sequenced input: PBMCs. The chain was built from TRBV29-1 and TRBJ2-5; the D gene is perhaps TRBD2, on 6 matching bases. The sequence in DNA is TGCAGCGTTGTGCGGGACCGTCGGGAGACCCAGCACTTC. This translates into CSVVRDRRETQHF.